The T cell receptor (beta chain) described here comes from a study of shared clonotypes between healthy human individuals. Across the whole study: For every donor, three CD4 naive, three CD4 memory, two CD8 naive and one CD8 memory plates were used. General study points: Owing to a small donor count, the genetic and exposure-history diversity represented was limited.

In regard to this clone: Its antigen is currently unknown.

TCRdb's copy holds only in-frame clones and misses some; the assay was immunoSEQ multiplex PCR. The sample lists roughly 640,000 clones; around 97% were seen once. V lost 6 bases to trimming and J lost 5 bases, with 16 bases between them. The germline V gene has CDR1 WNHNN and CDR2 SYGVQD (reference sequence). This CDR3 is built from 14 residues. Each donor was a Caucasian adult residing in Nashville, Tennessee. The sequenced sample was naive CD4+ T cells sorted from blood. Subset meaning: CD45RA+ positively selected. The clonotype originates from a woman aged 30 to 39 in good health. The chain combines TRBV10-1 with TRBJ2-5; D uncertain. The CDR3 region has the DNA TGCGCCAGCAGCGGCTATACGGGTTCCGAGACCCAGTACTTC. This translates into CASSGYTGSETQYF.